A single sample gave rise to the 10 T cell receptor beta chains below, sequenced in a study of cytomegalovirus exposure and HLA in healthy donors. Vbeta (60) and Jbeta (13) primers were used in the PCR. Measured with immunoSEQ multiplex PCR; TCRdb has only the in-frame clones, and not every one. The profile shows about 38,000 clones, 66% of them singletons. Material: PBMCs. These receptors were taken from a man aged 50 to 60 in good health and CMV-seropositive.

The chain uses TRBV9 and TRBJ2-1, with 12 bases aligning to TRBD2. With 4 bases clipped from V and 7 bases from J, the junction kept 9 bases outside the gene matches. CDR3 length: 16 residues. Germline V lookup: CDR1 SGDLS, CDR2 YYNGEE. CDR3 protein: CASSNFLAGGLNEQFF. Here the CDR3 DNA reads TGTGCCAGCAGCAACTTCCTAGCGGGGGGGCTAAATGAGCAGTTCTTC.

The V and J genes are TRBV9 and TRBJ2-7; D is unresolved. Trimming pared 0 bases from V and 2 bases from J, leaving 12 bases between. Germline V lookup: CDR1 SGDLS, CDR2 YYNGEE. The CDR3 has 15 amino acids. The CDR3 nucleotides read TGTGCCAGCAGCGTAGAGCCAGGCCCTACCTACGAGCAGTACTTC. Translated: CASSVEPGPTYEQYF.

The chain carries TRBV7-9 and TRBJ2-5; 8 positions agree with TRBD1. CDR3 size: 16 residues. CDR1 and CDR2 from the germline V gene are SEHNR and FQNEAQ (reference sequence). V gave up 5 bases and J gave up 0 bases; unmatched junction bases: 8. CDR3 sequence reads: CASSPAQGAYQETQYF. The DNA of the CDR3 is TGTGCCAGCAGCCCGGCGCAGGGGGCTTACCAAGAGACCCAGTACTTC. The full variable domain, its missing parts supplied by reference TRBV7-9 and TRBJ2-5, is DTGVSQNPRHKITKRGQNVTFRCDPISEHNRLYWYRQTLGQGPEFLTYFQNEAQLEKSRLLSDRFSAERPKGSFSTLEIQRTEQGDSAMYLCASSPAQGAYQETQYFGPGTRLLVL.

The CDR3, as DNA: TGTGCCAGCAGTGAAGGGAGGACAGGGGGCGCCGGGTATGGCTACACCTTC. Its protein product is CASSEGRTGGAGYGYTF. The chain uses TRBV6-1 and TRBJ1-2, with TRBD1 identical over 11 bases. Per germline, CDR1 MNHNS and CDR2 SASEGT. Unmatched junction bases numbered 9, after V lost 1 base and J lost 5 bases. The CDR3 has 17 residues.

The chain couples TRBV5-4 to TRBJ2-7, with D maybe TRBD1 (6 bases). V gave up 1 base and J gave up 0 bases, with 11 bases separating them. In germline, CDR1 is SGHNT, CDR2 YYREEE (reference sequence). CDR3 length: 15 amino acids. The chain's CDR3 is CASSLSGTNSYEQYF. The CDR3 coding sequence is TGTGCCAGCAGCTTGTCCGGGACAAACTCCTACGAGCAGTACTTC.

The chain joins TRBV10-3 to TRBJ2-2; 12 nucleotides line up with TRBD2. The CDR3 runs to 15 residues. With V trimmed by 6 bases and J by 4 bases, 3 bases remained unmatched. Germline V gene lookup returns CDR1 ENHRY and CDR2 SYGVKD. The CDR3 region is CAIRGTSGFTGELFF. Written as DNA, the CDR3 is TGTGCCATCAGAGGGACTAGCGGGTTCACCGGGGAGCTGTTTTTT.

The chain has TRBV6-4 and TRBJ1-4; D is unresolved. From germline, CDR1 is MRHNA and CDR2 SNTAGT. V lost 5 bases and J lost 0, with 10 bases in between. This CDR3 spans 15 amino acids. In DNA form, the CDR3 reads TGTGCCAGCAGTCCCTCCGGGGCAACTAATGAAAAACTGTTTTTT. Amino acid sequence: CASSPSGATNEKLFF.

This clone turned up a few times. V is TRBV9 and J is TRBJ2-7, with 7 bases that match TRBD1. This CDR3 spans 15 amino acids. CDR1 is SGDLS and CDR2 is YYNGEE in the germline V gene. Trimming removed 1 base from V and 0 bases from J; junction bases left unmatched: 4. The CDR3 sequence is CASSVSGTASYEQYF. The CDR3 region has the DNA TGTGCCAGCAGCGTAAGTGGGACAGCCTCCTACGAGCAGTACTTC.

This sequence joins TRBV5-5 and TRBJ2-5, with a tentative D call TRBD1 (5 bases). The V end lost 2 bases, the J end lost 10 bases, and 9 bases lay between the germline ends. Germline V gene sequence: CDR1 SGHKS, CDR2 YYEKEE (reference sequence). The CDR3 sequence is 11 residues long. The CDR3 here is CASSFLGDQYF. Written as DNA, the CDR3 is TGTGCCAGCAGCTTCCTAGGGGACCAGTACTTC.

This clone was picked up one time. This rearrangement joins TRBV7-2 to TRBJ2-3; D is uncertain. Germline values: CDR1 SGHTA, CDR2 FQGNSA. V lost 5 bases to trimming and J lost 0 bases, with 9 bases between them. The CDR3 contains 14 residues. The CDR3 DNA reads as TGTGCCAGCAGCGCACGGCGGAGCACAGATACGCAGTATTTT. It codes for CASSARRSTDTQYF.